This T cell receptor (beta chain) was captured in a study of shared clonotypes between healthy human individuals. Donors included only healthy HIV-negative adults lacking recent acute infections or vaccinations. Without sorting, samples used 90 million or so PBMCs for genomic DNA. In the original analysis: There were no quality scores in the junction-only immunoSEQ sequences, so filtering differed. The table came from immunoSEQ multiplex PCR; TCRdb's copy has only in-frame clones and leaves some out. D and trimming come from the DNA, and the V and J calls and clone size come from that table. This sample has fewer than 600,000 clones; 70% to 80% occur once, and the top ten carry approximately 12%. This receptor was identified in a woman in her thirties or forties in good health. Some clones in this sample may be carry-over from other donors' samples. The specimen was PBMCs.

CDR3 residues: CASRTGDTTGELFF. For the CDR3, the DNA is TGTGCCAGCAGGACTGGGGACACAACCGGGGAGCTGTTTTTT. V and J are TRBV6-6 and TRBJ2-2, with D possibly being TRBD1 (6 bases). The CDR3 has 14 residues. V was trimmed by 6 bases and J by 5 bases, leaving 13 bases between them. The germline V gene has CDR1 MNHNY and CDR2 SVGAGI (reference sequence).